The rows below give T cell receptor beta chains drawn from one sample of a study of blood T cell repertoires in COVID-19. Only in-frame clones appear in the TCRdb table, and some are missing; sequencing was by immunoSEQ multiplex PCR. Seen here are a few hundred thousand clones, 70% to 90% observed once, and the top ten hold 4.5% to 5.5%. Sequenced input: PBMCs or T cells enriched from blood (not recorded which). Receptors originate from a young woman who had been exposed to COVID-19. Both conserved end residues are trimmed from each CDR3. Each record gives: V gene, D gene, J gene, CDR3 protein. A D gene is named only where the DNA matches it firmly.

TRBV29-1	TRBD1	TRBJ1-3	SVGGQRNSGNTIY
TRBV6-6	TRBD1	TRBJ1-1	ASSRQGENTEAF
TRBV7-9	NA	TRBJ1-2	ASSSLDILYGYT
TRBV11-3	NA	TRBJ1-3	ASSLGGAGSSGNTIY
TRBV4-2	NA	TRBJ1-1	ASSQGRPGGNTEAF
TRBV19	NA	TRBJ1-6	ASSPLSGALH
TRBV19	NA	TRBJ1-1	ASSTGTLQGSAF
TRBV2	TRBD1	TRBJ1-1	ASREDREAF
TRBV5-1	TRBD1	TRBJ2-7	ASSVTGQSHEQY
TRBV19	NA	TRBJ1-2	ASSLGQGKAGYT
TRBV2	NA	TRBJ1-2	ASSEDPGGPYGYT
TRBV4-1	TRBD1	TRBJ2-2	ASSQEQGTTGELF
TRBV3-1/TRBV3-2	NA	TRBJ1-6	ASSQVSGNSPLH
TRBV27	TRBD1	TRBJ2-7	ASSSHRDRVYEQY
TRBV25-1	TRBD1	TRBJ1-1	ASRPFTGDTNTEAF
TRBV30	TRBD1	TRBJ1-2	AWNRGGGYT
TRBV2	TRBD1	TRBJ2-7	ASRGTGKGEQY
TRBV7-2	NA	TRBJ2-7	ASSLDQGAYEQY
TRBV10-3	NA	TRBJ1-1	AISGRENTEAF
TRBV20-1	TRBD1	TRBJ1-6	SASTGQGWSPLH
TRBV6-5	NA	TRBJ1-2	ASRKTETYGYT
TRBV5-6	NA	TRBJ2-3	ASSLTQGSTDTQY
TRBV2	NA	TRBJ2-6	ASSVQVLSGANVLT
TRBV11-2	NA	TRBJ2-7	ASSPSPVGEQY
TRBV19	TRBD2	TRBJ2-3	ASSTPRRGADDDTDTQY
TRBV4-2	TRBD2	TRBJ2-7	ASSLLTSGGSIEQY
TRBV7-2	NA	TRBJ2-3	ASSLVTAGDTQY
TRBV5-1	NA	TRBJ1-2	ASSLDGQNYGYT
TRBV5-4	NA	TRBJ1-1	ASNSGNTEAF